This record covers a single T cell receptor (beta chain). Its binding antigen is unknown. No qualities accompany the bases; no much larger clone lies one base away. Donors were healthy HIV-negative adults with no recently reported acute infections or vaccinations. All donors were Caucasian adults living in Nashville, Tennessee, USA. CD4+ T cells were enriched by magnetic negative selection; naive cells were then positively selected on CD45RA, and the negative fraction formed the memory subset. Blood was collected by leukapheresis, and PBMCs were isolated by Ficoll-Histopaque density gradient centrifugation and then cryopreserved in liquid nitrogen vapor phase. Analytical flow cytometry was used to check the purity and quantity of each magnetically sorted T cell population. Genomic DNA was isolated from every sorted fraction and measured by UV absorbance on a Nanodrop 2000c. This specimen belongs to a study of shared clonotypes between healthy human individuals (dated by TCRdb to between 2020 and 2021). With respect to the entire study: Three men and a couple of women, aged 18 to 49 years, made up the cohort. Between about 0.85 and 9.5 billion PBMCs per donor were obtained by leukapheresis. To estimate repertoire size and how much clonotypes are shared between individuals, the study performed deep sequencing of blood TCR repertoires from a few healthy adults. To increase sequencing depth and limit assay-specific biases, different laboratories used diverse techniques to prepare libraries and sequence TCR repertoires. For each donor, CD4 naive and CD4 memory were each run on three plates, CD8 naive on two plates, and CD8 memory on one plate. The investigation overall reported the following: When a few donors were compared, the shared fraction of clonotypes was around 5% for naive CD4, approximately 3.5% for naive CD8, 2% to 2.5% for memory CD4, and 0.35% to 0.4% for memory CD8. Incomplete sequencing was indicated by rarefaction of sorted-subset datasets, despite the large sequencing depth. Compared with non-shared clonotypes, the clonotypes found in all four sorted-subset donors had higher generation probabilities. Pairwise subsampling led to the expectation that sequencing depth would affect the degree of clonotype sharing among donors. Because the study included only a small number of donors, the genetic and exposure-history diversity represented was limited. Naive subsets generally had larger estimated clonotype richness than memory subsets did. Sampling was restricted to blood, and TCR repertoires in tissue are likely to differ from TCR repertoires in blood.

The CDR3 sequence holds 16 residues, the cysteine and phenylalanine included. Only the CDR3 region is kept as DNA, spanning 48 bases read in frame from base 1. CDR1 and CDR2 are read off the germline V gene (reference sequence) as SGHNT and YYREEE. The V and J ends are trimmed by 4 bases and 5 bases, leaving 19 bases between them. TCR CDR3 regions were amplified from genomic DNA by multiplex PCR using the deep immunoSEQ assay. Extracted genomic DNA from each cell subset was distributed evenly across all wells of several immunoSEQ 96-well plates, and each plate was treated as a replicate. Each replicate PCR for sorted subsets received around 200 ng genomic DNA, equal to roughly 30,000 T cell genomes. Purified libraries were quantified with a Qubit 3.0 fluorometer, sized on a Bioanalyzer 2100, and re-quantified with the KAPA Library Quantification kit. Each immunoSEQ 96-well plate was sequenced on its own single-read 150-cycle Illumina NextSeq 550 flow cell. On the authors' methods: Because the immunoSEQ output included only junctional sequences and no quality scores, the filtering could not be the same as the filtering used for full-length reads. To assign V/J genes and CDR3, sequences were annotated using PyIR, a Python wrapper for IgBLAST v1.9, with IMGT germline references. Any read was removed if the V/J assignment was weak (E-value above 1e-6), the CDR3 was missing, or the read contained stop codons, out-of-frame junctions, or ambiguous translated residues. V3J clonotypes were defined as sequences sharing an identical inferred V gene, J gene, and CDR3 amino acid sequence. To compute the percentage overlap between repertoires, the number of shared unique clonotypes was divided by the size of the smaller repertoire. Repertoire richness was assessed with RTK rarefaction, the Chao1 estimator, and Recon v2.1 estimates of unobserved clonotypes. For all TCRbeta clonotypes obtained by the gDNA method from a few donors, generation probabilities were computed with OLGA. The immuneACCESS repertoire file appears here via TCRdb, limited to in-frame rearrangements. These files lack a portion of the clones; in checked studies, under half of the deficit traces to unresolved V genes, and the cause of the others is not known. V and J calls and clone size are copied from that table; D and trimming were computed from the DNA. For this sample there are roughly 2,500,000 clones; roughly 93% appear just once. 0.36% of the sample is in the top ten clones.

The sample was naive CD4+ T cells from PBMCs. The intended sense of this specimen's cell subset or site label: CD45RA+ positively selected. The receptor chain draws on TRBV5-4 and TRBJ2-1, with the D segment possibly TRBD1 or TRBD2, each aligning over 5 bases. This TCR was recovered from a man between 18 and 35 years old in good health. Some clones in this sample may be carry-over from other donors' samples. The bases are TGTGCCAGCAGCCTCGCCGGGGCGCCCACACACAATGAGCAGTTCTTC. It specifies CASSLAGAPTHNEQFF.